This T cell receptor (beta chain) was found in a study of blood T cell repertoires in COVID-19. For the study at large: Collection of acute and convalescent COVID-19 samples took place in the United States, Italy and Spain. In each case, the material was cDNA or gDNA derived from T cells, B-cell-depleted T cells, or PBMCs.

Methods used by the authors: Amplification of reference gene primers provided the estimated nucleated cell counts. Sequencing was performed with immunoSEQ multiplex PCR; in TCRdb, only in-frame clones are kept and a portion is missing. The V and J calls and clone size were taken over from that table, and D and trimming were inferred from the DNA. The sample lists roughly 62,000 clones, roughly 86% occurring once. The length of the CDR3 is 13 residues. Trimming shortened V by 3 bases and J by 5 bases, and 8 bases separated the two germline ends. The germline V gene encodes CDR1 WSHSY and CDR2 SAAADI. Sequencing was done on a sample of peripheral blood. The sequence was collected from a man between 65 and 85 years old with acute or convalescent COVID-19. The chain couples TRBV10-2 to TRBJ1-5, with D possibly being TRBD1 (5 bases). The CDR3 reads CASSDRVDQPQHF. DNA for the CDR3: TGCGCCAGCAGTGACAGGGTGGATCAGCCCCAGCATTTT.